The TCR beta chain under discussion was sequenced for a study of blood T cell repertoires in COVID-19. At the level of the study: The United States, Italy and Spain supplied acute and convalescent COVID-19 samples.

Methods used by the authors: It was from reference gene primer amplification that nucleated cell counts were estimated. The assay was immunoSEQ multiplex PCR, and TCRdb's table has in-frame clones only and misses some. D and trimming were read from the DNA, whereas the V and J calls and clone size are those reported in that table. This sample has 75,000 or so clones, with over 80% found just once. Source material: peripheral blood. This sequence originates from a man aged 55 to 70 with active or convalescent COVID-19.

CDR3 protein: CASRSPGQGYGYTF. The CDR3 bases are TGTGCCAGCAGATCCCCGGGACAGGGCTATGGCTACACCTTC. The chain couples TRBV27 to TRBJ1-2, with TRBD1 matching 9 bases. The V gene end was trimmed by 6 bases and the J gene end by 4 bases; junction bases not matched to a gene: 6. The CDR3 sequence is 14 residues long. Germline V gene sequence: CDR1 MNHEY, CDR2 SMNVEV (reference sequence).